A single sample gave rise to the 14 T cell receptor beta chains below, sequenced in a study of T cell clusters in autoimmune cytopenias. TRB rearrangements were amplified by touch-down multiplex PCR with mixed TRB-A/B primers. After re-calling the multiplex PCR reads, TCRdb lists one entry per CDR3 protein, DNA absent. In all, the sample yields about 5,000 distinct CDR3 sequences. Each sample's input was about 270 ng genomic DNA, about 38,000 genome equivalents. Sequenced input: peripheral blood. These receptors originate from a human donor with an autoimmune cytopenia or autoimmune hepatitis (not recorded which).

Judged by frequency, this clonotype is medium-sized. The chain has TRBV6-6 and TRBJ2-7; TCRdb calls TRBD1, which cannot be checked without DNA. Germline CDR1 is MNHNY and CDR2 is SVGAGI (reference sequence). The CDR3 is 13 residues long. The CDR3 protein is CASRSQQGIEQYF.

This clonotype is labeled medium-sized based on frequency. The J gene is TRBJ2-2, the V gene TRBV13; TCRdb indicates TRBD2, and absent DNA this call remains unverified. This CDR3 comprises 18 residues. Germline CDR1 reads PRHDT; CDR2 reads FYEKMQ (reference sequence). The CDR3 loop is CASSLGGLAGGGTGELFF.

The chain links TRBV11-2 to TRBJ2-3; the TCRdb D gene call, TRBD2, has no DNA to confirm it. Germline CDR1 and CDR2: SGHAT and FQNNGV. The CDR3 covers 16 residues. CDR3 region: CASSQPTSGRADTQYF.

This rearrangement joins TRBV5-1 to TRBJ1-3. CDR3 size: 14 residues. CDR1 and CDR2 from the germline V gene are SGHRS and YFSETQ. The CDR3 loop is CASSFELSGNTIYF.

This clonotype is large (0.1 to 1%) by frequency. V is TRBV29-1 and J is TRBJ2-1; there is no DNA to check the TCRdb D call of TRBD1. Germline V CDR1 and CDR2: SQVTM, ANQGSEA. CDR3 length equals 12 residues. The chain's CDR3 is CSGREGYNEQFF.

This clonotype is called medium-sized based on its frequency. This chain connects TRBV19 to TRBJ1-5; TCRdb outputs TRBD1, but without DNA this stays unchecked. This CDR3 is 13 amino acids long. The germline CDR1 and CDR2 sequences are LNHDA and SQIVND (reference sequence). The CDR3 sequence is CASSMPGAQPQHF. The variable domain in full, completed from reference TRBV19 and TRBJ1-5, reads DGGITQSPKYLFRKEGQNVTLSCEQNLNHDAMYWYRQDPGQGLRLIYYSQIVNDFQKGDIAEGYSVSREKKESFPLTVTSAQKNPTAFYLCASSMPGAQPQHFGDGTRLSIL.

Measured by frequency, this clonotype is medium-sized. The chain has TRBV19 and TRBJ2-3; TCRdb calls TRBD1, which cannot be checked without DNA. Germline-derived CDR1 and CDR2 are LNHDA and SQIVND (reference sequence). This CDR3 is built from 13 residues. CDR3 loop: CATYGAPGDTQYF.

The rearrangement uses TRBV7-6 and TRBJ2-5; as DNA is missing, the TRBD2 call by TCRdb cannot be tested. The CDR3 runs 15 residues. Germline loops: CDR1 SGHVS, CDR2 FNYEAQ. CDR3 sequence reads: CASSLKREYQETQYF.

Frequency places this clonotype as medium-sized (0.01 to 0.1%). The CDR3: CASSTQRTGGTTGELFF. This chain joins TRBV6-2 or TRBV6-3 and TRBJ2-2; TCRdb names TRBD1, which stays unverified in the absence of DNA. The germline gives CDR1 MNHEY, CDR2 SVGEGT. The CDR3 has 17 residues.

By frequency, this clonotype is medium-sized. The J gene is TRBJ2-5, the V gene TRBV5-4; the D gene TCRdb calls, TRBD2, cannot be checked with no DNA. In germline, CDR1 is SGHNT, CDR2 YYREEE (reference sequence). This CDR3 comprises 14 residues. CDR3 sequence: CASSSPDSRETQYF.

According to its frequency, this clonotype is medium-sized. V is TRBV18 and J is TRBJ1-2. Germline V gene data show CDR1 as KGHSH and CDR2 as LQKENI. The CDR3 spans 14 residues. The CDR3 is CASTKAAENYGYTF.

J is TRBJ1-3 and V is TRBV19; TCRdb selects TRBD1, and the lack of DNA leaves this call unchecked. Germline CDR1 LNHDA, CDR2 SQIVND (reference sequence). The CDR3 length is 14 residues. The CDR3 protein is CASTRGGSGNTIYF.

By frequency, this clonotype is medium-sized. The chain links TRBV6-5 to TRBJ1-2; TCRdb lists TRBD1, though no DNA is available to test this call. This CDR3 is 14 amino acids long. Germline assignment: CDR1 MNHEY and CDR2 SVGAGI. The CDR3 is CASSYDRGRRGYTF.

By frequency, this clonotype registers medium-sized. The rearrangement links TRBV6-5 to TRBJ2-1; TCRdb lists TRBD1, though no DNA is available to test this call. Germline CDR1 and CDR2: MNHEY and SVGAGI. The CDR3 consists of 12 residues. CDR3 region: CASSPGDNEQFF.